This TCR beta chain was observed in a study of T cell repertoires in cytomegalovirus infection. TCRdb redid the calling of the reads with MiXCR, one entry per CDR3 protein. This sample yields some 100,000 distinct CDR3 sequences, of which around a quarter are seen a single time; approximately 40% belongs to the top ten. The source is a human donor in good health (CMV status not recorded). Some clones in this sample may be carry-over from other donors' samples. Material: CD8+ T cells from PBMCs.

The CDR3 sequence is CASSQDKTGRSEQYF. Written as DNA, the CDR3 is TGCGCCAGCAGCCAGGACAAGACCGGGCGGAGCGAGCAGTACTTC. This chain uses TRBV4-3 with TRBJ2-7, with TRBD1 as a possible D gene (5 bases). CDR3 length equals 15 residues. Germline loops: CDR1 LGHNA, CDR2 YSLEER. Trimming shortened V by 3 bases and J by 6 bases, and 18 bases separated the two germline ends.